These 10 T cell receptor beta chains were sequenced from one sample in a study of blood T cell repertoires in COVID-19. The data were produced by immunoSEQ multiplex PCR, yet TCRdb's version contains in-frame clones alone and is incomplete. The sample lists around 150,000 clones, 85% to 95% seen once, with 3.5% to 5% in the top ten. The sample comprised peripheral blood. The receptors were sampled from a woman in her forties or fifties with acute or convalescent COVID-19.

This chain links TRBV7-9 with TRBJ2-1, with 10 bases matching TRBD2. V was clipped by 5 bases and J by 1 base; unmatched bases: 5. Germline V lookup: CDR1 SEHNR, CDR2 FQNEAQ (reference sequence). There are 16 residues in the CDR3. CDR3 in amino acids: CASSPRTSGSYNEQFF. The DNA of the CDR3 is TGTGCCAGCAGCCCCCGGACTAGCGGTTCCTACAATGAGCAGTTCTTC.

This clone was seen a handful of times. The chain carries TRBV7-2 and TRBJ2-5, with 8 bases lining up with TRBD2. Germline loops: CDR1 SGHTA, CDR2 FQGNSA. V trimming: 7 bases; J trimming: 5 bases; junction bases outside the gene matches: 9. The CDR3 consists of 14 residues. The CDR3 sequence: CASTRRGGDETQYF. DNA for the CDR3: TGTGCCAGCACCCGACGGGGGGGGGACGAGACCCAGTACTTC.

The rearrangement uses TRBV29-1 and TRBJ1-1; possible D gene TRBD1, 5 bases. The CDR3 is 12 residues long. The V gene lost 8 bases and the J gene lost 3 bases, with 13 bases spanning the gap. Germline-derived CDR1 and CDR2 are SQVTM and ANQGSEA. The CDR3: CSYRRGDTEAFF. The CDR3 DNA sequence: TGCAGCTACCGACGGGGGGACACTGAAGCTTTCTTT.

The rearrangement links TRBV7-2 to TRBJ1-5; D is uncertain. V lost 3 bases and J 6 bases, leaving 15 bases between the germline ends. Germline-derived CDR1 and CDR2 are SGHTA and FQGNSA. The CDR3 length is 15 residues. The CDR3 loop is CASSFKGGSGQPQHF. In DNA, the CDR3 is TGTGCCAGCAGCTTCAAAGGCGGGTCGGGTCAGCCCCAGCATTTT.

The chain combines TRBV4-3 with TRBJ1-6; 10 bases line up with TRBD1. The CDR3 runs to 15 residues. Per the germline V gene, CDR1 is LGHNA and CDR2 is YSLEER. The V segment lost 4 bases and the J segment 7 bases; nucleotides outside the gene matches: 4. Here the CDR3 reads CASSRDRGPNSPLHF. CDR3 coding DNA: TGCGCCAGCAGCCGAGACAGGGGGCCGAATTCACCCCTCCACTTT.

The V and J genes are TRBV10-3 and TRBJ1-4, with TRBD1 matching over 10 bases. The V gene end was trimmed by 7 bases and the J gene end by 8 bases; junction bases not matched to a gene: 4. Per the germline V gene, CDR1 is ENHRY and CDR2 is SYGVKD. The CDR3 is 13 amino acids. The CDR3 reads CAIKGQGDEKLFF. The CDR3 nucleotides are TGTGCCATCAAAGGACAGGGGGACGAAAAACTGTTTTTT.

The sample holds one count of this clone. This chain connects TRBV5-6 to TRBJ2-2; D gene uncertain. Germline CDR1 is SGHDT and CDR2 is YYEEEE. V lost 0 bases to trimming and J lost 6 bases, with 6 bases between them. The CDR3 has 13 residues. The CDR3 DNA reads as TGTGCCAGCAGCTTGGTGGCGGCCGGGGAGCTGTTTTTT. Residues: CASSLVAAGELFF.

This chain connects TRBV9 to TRBJ1-1; the match to TRBD1 covers 8 bases. CDR3 length equals 15 residues. The V gene end was trimmed by 2 bases and the J gene end by 2 bases; junction bases not matched to a gene: 5. CDR1 is SGDLS, CDR2 YYNGEE, per germline. CDR3: CASSVGDRRNTEAFF. Here the CDR3 DNA reads TGTGCCAGCAGCGTGGGGGACAGGCGTAACACTGAAGCTTTCTTT.

This chain joins TRBV29-1 and TRBJ2-2, with TRBD1 matching over 10 bases. CDR3 length: 15 amino acids. J gave up 4 bases and V 7 bases, and 9 bases lay outside the gene matches. CDR1 is SQVTM and CDR2 is ANQGSEA in the germline V gene. The CDR3 coding sequence is TGCAGCGCCACGAGACAGGGGGCGGGCACCGGGGAGCTGTTTTTT. This gives the protein CSATRQGAGTGELFF.

The chain recombines TRBV6-5 with TRBJ1-3, with D hard to call. Per the germline V gene, CDR1 is MNHEY and CDR2 is SVGAGI. This CDR3 has 14 residues. Trimming removed 11 bases at V and 0 bases at J, with 14 bases between. The CDR3 DNA is TGTGCCTCCAGATTACAGAGCTCTGGAAACACCATATATTTT. Its protein is CASRLQSSGNTIYF.